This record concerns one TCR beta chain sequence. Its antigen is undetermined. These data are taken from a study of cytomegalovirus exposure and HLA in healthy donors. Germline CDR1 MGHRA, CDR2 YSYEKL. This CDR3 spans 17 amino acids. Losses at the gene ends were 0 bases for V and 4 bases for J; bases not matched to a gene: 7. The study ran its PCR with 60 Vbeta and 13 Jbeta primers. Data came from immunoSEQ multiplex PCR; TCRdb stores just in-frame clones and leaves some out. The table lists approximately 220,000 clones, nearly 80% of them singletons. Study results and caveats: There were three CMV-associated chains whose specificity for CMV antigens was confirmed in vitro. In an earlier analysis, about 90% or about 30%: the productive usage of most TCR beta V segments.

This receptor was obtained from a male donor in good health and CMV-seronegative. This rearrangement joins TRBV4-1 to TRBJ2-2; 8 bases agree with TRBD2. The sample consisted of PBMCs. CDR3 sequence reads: CASSQDGTGGATGELFF. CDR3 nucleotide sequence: TGCGCCAGCAGCCAAGATGGGACGGGGGGGGCCACCGGGGAGCTGTTTTTT.